This TCR beta chain is drawn from a study of high-grade serous ovarian cancer treatment subgroups. Overall study context: Each sample yielded on average about 7,000 unique TCR beta rearrangements from approximately 15,000 reads.

Tumor samples were obtained before definitive surgery or chemotherapy. Profiled with immunoSEQ multiplex PCR; TCRdb holds only in-frame clones, not every one. The sample carries about 6,600 clones, about four fifths recorded once. The specimen was tumor tissue. The TCR was taken from a human donor with high-grade serous ovarian cancer.

The CDR3 loop reads CASSEVPGGVNTEAFF. Written as DNA, the CDR3 is TGTGCCAGCAGTGAGGTTCCAGGGGGGGTGAACACTGAAGCTTTCTTT. J is TRBJ1-1 and V is TRBV2; 7 positions match TRBD1. Trimming cost V 3 bases and J 0 bases; bases outside gene matches: 7. Germline V gene sequence: CDR1 SNHLY, CDR2 FYNNEI. The CDR3 loop spans 16 amino acids.